The T cell receptor beta chain described here comes from a study of cytomegalovirus exposure and HLA in healthy donors. The primer mix had 60 Vbeta and 13 Jbeta primers. Using immunoSEQ multiplex PCR, the repertoire was profiled, and TCRdb retains in-frame clones only, with some absent. The sample includes 100,000 to 150,000 clones, more than 9% seen only once; the top ten take under 6%. This clone was seen just once. Germline V gene data show CDR1 as LGHNA and CDR2 as YNFKEQ. This CDR3 has 17 amino acids. With 1 base clipped from V and 1 base from J, the junction kept 6 bases outside the gene matches.

The chain employs TRBV4-2 and TRBJ2-3, with TRBD2 matching over 9 bases. Sequenced: PBMCs. The clonotype originates from a woman between 18 and 29 years old in good health and CMV-seropositive. The CDR3 DNA follows: TGTGCCAGCAGCCAAGCCCCGCCTAGCGGGGGCACAGATACGCAGTATTTT. Translating it yields CASSQAPPSGGTDTQYF.